Each of the 20 T cell receptor beta chains below was sequenced from the same sample in a study of OX40 agonist ivuxolimab in advanced cancers. The method was immunoSEQ multiplex PCR; TCRdb's version includes in-frame clones alone and lacks a portion of them. This table has over 30,000 clones, roughly 82% appearing once. This sample comprised CD4+ or CD8+ T cells sorted from blood, obtained in a trial of the OX40 agonist ivuxolimab. The receptor set was obtained from an adult with an advanced solid tumor such as melanoma, head and neck, liver or kidney cancer.

The table lists this clone with a few counts. This chain joins TRBV18 and TRBJ1-1, with a tentative D call TRBD1 (6 bases). The V gene's germline CDR1 is KGHSH and CDR2 LQKENI. V was clipped by 2 bases and J by 2 bases, with 12 bases between them. This CDR3 contains 15 residues. The CDR3 DNA sequence: TGTGCCAGCTCACCAGCAGGGGCTCGAAACACTGAAGCTTTCTTT. As protein: CASSPAGARNTEAFF.

The V and J genes are TRBV2 and TRBJ2-5, with D maybe TRBD1 (5 bases). Trimming removed 6 bases from V and 5 bases from J, with 19 bases in between. The germline V gene has CDR1 SNHLY and CDR2 FYNNEI. The CDR3 runs 15 residues. CDR3 DNA sequence: TGTGCCAGCAGGGGGCCCGGACCCTCCCCGGAGACCCAGTACTTC. Protein product: CASRGPGPSPETQYF.

The V and J genes are TRBV6-5 and TRBJ2-7; D call uncertain. Looked up from germline, CDR1 is MNHEY and CDR2 is SVGAGI. V was clipped by 6 bases and J by 7 bases, with 13 bases between them. The CDR3 consists of 12 residues. Written as DNA, the CDR3 is TGTGCCAGCAGCCGCGCCTATCAGGAGCAGTACTTC. Translated, it gives CASSRAYQEQYF.

The chain couples TRBV19 to TRBJ2-1, with 10 positions matching TRBD2. V gave up 6 bases and J gave up 8 bases; unmatched junction bases: 10. The CDR3 consists of 15 residues. Germline V lookup: CDR1 LNHDA, CDR2 SQIVND (reference sequence). Written as DNA, the CDR3 is TGTGCCAGTAGACAAGTTAGCGGGGGGATTCATGAGCAGTTCTTC. As protein: CASRQVSGGIHEQFF.

The rearrangement links TRBV4-2 to TRBJ1-5, with 9 bases aligning to TRBD1. Per the germline V gene, CDR1 is LGHNA and CDR2 is YNFKEQ. The CDR3 contains 17 residues. V shed 3 bases and J 0 bases; nucleotides not matched to a gene: 6. The CDR3 region has the DNA TGTGCCAGCAGCCAGGGACAGGGACTGATTAGCAATCAGCCCCAGCATTTT. The encoded protein is CASSQGQGLISNQPQHF.

The rearrangement joins TRBV6-1 to TRBJ2-1; 11 nucleotides line up with TRBD2. Trimming at V came to 3 bases and at J to 2 bases, leaving 3 bases not matched to a gene. The CDR3 consists of 16 residues. Germline V CDR1 and CDR2: MNHNS, SASEGT. The CDR3 sequence is CASSDLAGGPYNEQFF. Written as DNA, the CDR3 is TGTGCCAGCAGTGATCTAGCGGGGGGACCCTACAATGAGCAGTTCTTC.

This sequence joins TRBV29-1 and TRBJ1-5; TRBD1 might be the D (6 bases). The CDR3 runs 14 residues. The germline CDR1 and CDR2 sequences are SQVTM and ANQGSEA. The V end was cut by 4 bases, the J end by 0 bases, with 10 bases between. CDR3: CSVGGGNSNQPQHF. CDR3 DNA sequence: TGCAGCGTTGGCGGGGGCAATAGCAATCAGCCCCAGCATTTT.

The chain combines TRBV7-9 with TRBJ2-7, with 7 nucleotides matching TRBD1. J lost 5 bases, V lost 5 bases, and 6 bases had no gene match. The CDR3 loop spans 13 amino acids. Germline values: CDR1 SEHNR, CDR2 FQNEAQ (reference sequence). The CDR3 coding sequence is TGTGCCAGCAGCCCGCCACAGGGGAACGAGCAGTACTTC. Translated, it gives CASSPPQGNEQYF.

This sequence joins TRBV18 and TRBJ2-1; D may match TRBD1 or TRBD2 (6 bases each). Germline V CDR1 and CDR2: KGHSH, LQKENI. Trimming shortened V by 2 bases and J by 4 bases, and 15 bases separated the two germline ends. The CDR3 contains 16 residues. The CDR3 protein is CASSPGGPAGYNEQFF. The CDR3 nucleotides read TGTGCCAGCTCACCAGGGGGGCCCGCCGGGTACAATGAGCAGTTCTTC.

The gene calls are TRBV18 and TRBJ1-5, with D uncertain. The CDR3 spans 14 residues. Trimming removed 2 bases at V and 2 bases at J, with 7 bases between. In germline, CDR1 is KGHSH, CDR2 LQKENI. The CDR3 spells CASSPGTGNQPQHF. For the CDR3, the DNA is TGTGCCAGCTCACCAGGCACGGGCAATCAGCCCCAGCATTTT.

This rearrangement joins TRBV2 to TRBJ1-6; D perhaps matches TRBD1 (6 bases). Trimming pared 5 bases from V and 8 bases from J, leaving 16 bases between. The germline V gene has CDR1 SNHLY and CDR2 FYNNEI. The CDR3 extends over 15 amino acids. The CDR3 protein is CASSRIGGGDSPLHF. Here the CDR3 DNA reads TGTGCCAGCAGTCGAATAGGGGGGGGTGATTCACCCCTCCACTTT.

V usage is TRBV7-2 and J usage is TRBJ1-2; D uncertain. The germline CDR1 and CDR2 sequences are SGHTA and FQGNSA. The CDR3 length is 10 residues. V gave up 1 base and J gave up 13 bases, with 7 bases separating them. CDR3 residues: CASSLVLPTF. As DNA, the CDR3 is TGTGCCAGCAGCTTAGTTTTGCCCACCTTC.

The chain is built from TRBV7-2 and TRBJ2-7; the match to TRBD1 covers 8 bases. The CDR3 consists of 15 residues. V trimming: 5 bases; J trimming: 0 bases; junction bases outside the gene matches: 6. The V gene's germline CDR1 is SGHTA and CDR2 FQGNSA. The CDR3 loop is CASSPRTGSSYEQYF. CDR3 in DNA: TGTGCCAGCAGCCCTCGGACAGGGAGCTCCTACGAGCAGTACTTC. Based on the CDR3 plus reference TRBV7-2 and TRBJ2-7, the full variable domain is GAGVSQSPSNKVTEKGKDVELRCDPISGHTALYWYRQSLGQGLEFLIYFQGNSAPDKSGLPSDRFSAERTGGSVSTLTIQRTQQEDSAVYLCASSPRTGSSYEQYFGPGTRLTVT.

This CDR3 reads CASRGQGLEKLFF. The CDR3 DNA reads as TGTGCCAGCCGGGGACAGGGGTTAGAAAAACTGTTTTTT. The chain combines TRBV27 with TRBJ1-4; TRBD1 matches at 10 bases. Germline V gives CDR1 MNHEY, CDR2 SMNVEV (reference sequence). J lost 8 bases, V lost 8 bases, and 5 bases had no gene match. This CDR3 contains 13 residues.

The chain links TRBV9 to TRBJ1-2; 8 nucleotides match TRBD1. Unmatched junction bases numbered 4, after V lost 3 bases and J lost 6 bases. The CDR3 loop spans 13 amino acids. Germline V lookup: CDR1 SGDLS, CDR2 YYNGEE. CDR3 sequence (DNA): TGTGCCAGCAGCGCCGACAGGGGAGATGGCTACACCTTC. Amino acids: CASSADRGDGYTF. Looking up the rest from reference TRBV9 and TRBJ1-2 gives the full variable domain: DSGVTQTPKHLITATGQRVTLRCSPRSGDLSVYWYQQSLDQGLQFLIQYYNGEERAKGNILERFSAQQFPDLHSELNLSSLELGDSALYFCASSADRGDGYTFGSGTRLTVV.

The chain recombines TRBV4-3 with TRBJ1-6; 9 nucleotides line up with TRBD1. From germline, CDR1 is LGHNA and CDR2 YSLEER. The CDR3 covers 18 residues. The V and J ends lost 2 bases and 6 bases, in that order; junction bases with no gene match: 11. CDR3 in DNA: TGCGCCAGCAGCCAAAGATTAAACAGGGGGCGAAGTAATTCACCCCTCCACTTT. Its protein is CASSQRLNRGRSNSPLHF.

This sequence joins TRBV5-1 and TRBJ2-1; TRBD1 aligns across 7 bases. Germline assignment: CDR1 SGHRS and CDR2 YFSETQ. This CDR3 is built from 13 residues. V was pared by 8 bases and J by 5 bases, with 7 bases of the junction left unmatched. CDR3 coding DNA: TGCGCCAGTCGGGACAGCCCAGACAATGAGCAGTTCTTC. This encodes CASRDSPDNEQFF.

The chain joins TRBV7-9 to TRBJ1-2, with a weak D call TRBD1 (6 bases). This CDR3 is 14 amino acids long. The germline V and J ends were trimmed by 5 bases and 3 bases, with 13 bases remaining between them. CDR1 and CDR2 from the germline V gene are SEHNR and FQNEAQ (reference sequence). CDR3 in amino acids: CASSGGAYDYGYTF. In DNA form, the CDR3 reads TGTGCCAGCAGCGGGGGGGCTTACGACTATGGCTACACCTTC.

A few counts support this clone. The gene calls are TRBV6-5 and TRBJ1-6; D remains unclear. This CDR3 spans 14 amino acids. The germline V gene has CDR1 MNHEY and CDR2 SVGAGI. With 8 bases removed from V and 3 bases from J, the gap between germline ends came to 11 bases. CDR3: CASGGRSYNSPLHF. The CDR3 nucleotides are TGTGCCAGCGGAGGACGGAGCTATAATTCACCCCTCCACTTT.

The chain has TRBV5-5 and TRBJ1-6, with 7 bases fitting TRBD1. The V and J ends lost 2 bases and 7 bases, in that order; junction bases with no gene match: 3. The CDR3 loop spans 14 amino acids. Germline CDR1 is SGHKS and CDR2 is YYEKEE (reference sequence). The CDR3 DNA is TGTGCCAGCAGCTTCCGGGACAGAAATTCACCCCTCCACTTT. This gives the protein CASSFRDRNSPLHF.